A selection of T cell receptor beta chains follows, all from one sample in a study of regulatory T cells in long-lasting Graves disease. TCRdb reprocessed the multiplex PCR reads with MiXCR, giving one entry per CDR3 protein. This sample has roughly 610,000 distinct CDR3 sequences, with 16% found just once. The data also belong to a second study, concerning T cells in Graves' hyperthyroidism and ophthalmopathy.

The sample in question was peripheral blood mononuclear cells (PBMCs), obtained at new diagnosis, from a patient treated with antithyroid drugs. The receptors shown here come from a woman aged 25 to 39 with Graves disease. Both conserved end residues are part of each CDR3. Each record gives: J gene, clone size, D gene, V gene, CDR3 protein, CDR3 DNA. D genes are given only for firm matches. For some rows the clone size is stated as once, few or many, or as a class when expanded; others skip it.

>TRBJ2-4|few|.|TRBV29-1
CSVGDGNIQYF
TGCAGCGTTGGGGACGGGAACATTCAGTACTTC
>TRBJ1-1|many|.|TRBV11-3
CASSLSRSTEAFF
TGTGCCAGCAGCTTGAGTAGAAGCACTGAAGCTTTCTTT
>TRBJ1-4|.|.|TRBV6-2/TRBV6-3
CASSYPTGHANEKLFF
TGTGCCAGCAGTTACCCGACCGGACATGCTAATGAAAAACTGTTTTTT
>TRBJ1-1|many|TRBD1|TRBV7-2
CASSSQGAPTEAFF
TGTGCCAGCAGCTCACAGGGGGCGCCCACTGAAGCTTTCTTT
>TRBJ2-7|few|TRBD2|TRBV7-2
CASSGRTSSAFEQYF
TGTGCCAGCAGCGGACGGACTAGCAGTGCTTTCGAGCAGTACTTC
>TRBJ2-1|once|.|TRBV24-1
CATSILQGLNNEQFF
TGTGCCACCTCTATCTTACAGGGACTTAACAATGAGCAGTTCTTC
>TRBJ1-5|many|.|TRBV2
CASSEFPSRDQHF
TGTGCCAGCAGTGAATTTCCCTCCAGGGACCAGCATTTT
>TRBJ2-5|.|.|TRBV7-9
CASSFDETQYF
TGTGCCAGCAGCTTCGATGAGACCCAGTACTTC
>TRBJ2-7|many|.|TRBV12-3/TRBV12-4
CASSLFGTATYEQYF
TGTGCCAGCAGTTTATTCGGGACGGCTACCTACGAGCAGTACTTC
>TRBJ2-2|.|.|TRBV5-1
CASSLRGASANTGELFF
TGCGCCAGCAGCTTGCGGGGCGCTTCCGCGAACACCGGGGAGCTGTTTTTT
>TRBJ2-2|.|TRBD2|TRBV9
CASSVERLAGVQELFF
TGTGCCAGCAGCGTAGAAAGACTAGCGGGAGTACAGGAGCTGTTTTTT
>TRBJ1-5|many|TRBD1|TRBV2
CASSDGTGGNQPQHF
TGTGCCAGCAGTGATGGGACAGGGGGAAATCAGCCCCAGCATTTT
>TRBJ2-3|.|.|TRBV5-4
CASSLGVDRGTDTQYF
TGTGCCAGCAGCTTGGGAGTTGATCGGGGAACAGATACGCAGTATTTT
>TRBJ1-2|many|.|TRBV28
CASSLKGMGYTF
TGTGCCAGCAGTTTAAAGGGGATGGGCTACACCTTC
>TRBJ2-7|few|TRBD2|TRBV6-2/TRBV6-3
CASSYLAGVIYEQYF
TGTGCCAGCAGTTACTTAGCGGGAGTAATCTACGAGCAGTACTTC
>TRBJ1-1|many|.|TRBV9
CASSVEMNTEAFF
TGTGCCAGCAGCGTAGAGATGAACACTGAAGCTTTCTTT
>TRBJ1-2|.|TRBD1|TRBV19
CASKGVPGTGENYGYTF
TGTGCCAGTAAAGGGGTCCCCGGGACAGGGGAAAACTATGGCTACACCTTC
>TRBJ1-2|many|.|TRBV15
CATARQNYGYTF
TGTGCCACCGCCCGACAGAACTATGGCTACACCTTC
>TRBJ1-1|many|.|TRBV11-2
CASSRGLTDTEAFF
TGTGCCAGCAGCCGGGGACTTACTGACACTGAAGCTTTCTTT
>TRBJ1-3|.|.|TRBV29-1
CSATTGNSGNTIYF
TGCAGCGCGACGACAGGCAACTCTGGAAACACCATATATTTT
>TRBJ1-1|many|.|TRBV18
CASSPSYAEAFF
TGTGCCAGCTCACCATCATATGCTGAAGCTTTCTTT
>TRBJ2-7|many|.|TRBV28
CASSPGDEQYF
TGTGCCAGCAGCCCCGGGGACGAGCAGTACTTC
>TRBJ1-5|many|.|TRBV20-1
CSARDHWGSNQPQHF
TGCAGTGCTAGAGATCATTGGGGAAGCAATCAGCCCCAGCATTTT